The entry below describes one T cell receptor (beta chain). This may be a read error: a much more frequent sequence differs by one nucleotide. There are 12 residues in the CDR3. V lost 6 bases to trimming and J lost 2 bases; unmatched junction nucleotides: 0. From germline, CDR1 is SNHLY and CDR2 FYNNEI. Authors' analysis steps: Quantification of nucleated cells was approximated via reference gene primer amplification. Sequenced by immunoSEQ multiplex PCR; TCRdb stores in-frame clones only, minus some. The V and J calls and clone size are taken from that table; D and trimming were inferred from the DNA. This table holds about 91,000 clones, around 90% found once. This record belongs to a study of blood T cell repertoires in COVID-19. About the research overall: Both acute and convalescent COVID-19 samples were obtained from the United States, Italy and Spain. Sources were T cells, B-cell-depleted T cells, or PBMCs; the material itself was cDNA or gDNA.

The specimen sequenced was peripheral blood. This TCR was recovered from a woman aged 70-85 years with acute or convalescent COVID-19. The chain recombines TRBV2 with TRBJ2-7, with TRBD1 identical over 8 bases. CDR3 loop: CASRGQAYEQYF. CDR3 nucleotide sequence: TGTGCCAGCAGGGGACAGGCCTACGAGCAGTACTTC.